This record concerns one T cell receptor (beta chain) sequence. These data are taken from a study of T-cell reconstitution after alpha-beta-depleted transplantation in children. The length of the CDR3 is 13 residues. Germline lookup yields CDR1 SGHTA and CDR2 FQGNSA. V dropped 5 bases and J dropped 8 bases, with 15 bases sitting between them. A TCRbeta library incorporating unique molecular identifiers was prepared. MiXCR, applied by TCRdb to the PCR reads, yields one record per CDR3 protein. The sample lists 490,000 or so distinct CDR3 sequences, about 10% occurring once. The material sequenced was PBMCs, taken before TCRalphabeta/CD19-depleted stem cell transplant. The source is a child aged 2-9 years with inherited bone marrow failure, due to receive a stem cell transplant. The chain links TRBV7-2 to TRBJ1-2; TRBD1 might be the D (6 bases). The CDR3 sequence: CASSPTGTGGYTF. The CDR3 coding sequence is TGTGCCAGCAGCCCAACAGGGACGGGGGGCTACACCTTC.